The TCR beta chain described here comes from a study of OX40 agonist ivuxolimab in advanced cancers. Background on the study: Antecedent anti-PD-1, anti-PD-L1 or anti-CTLA-4 therapy was permissible, with about 39% having received some.

TCRdb's table, derived via immunoSEQ multiplex PCR, lists solely in-frame clones and lacks some. The table lists roughly 42,000 clones, roughly 86% of them singletons. Autoimmune disease history or systemic immunosuppression meant exclusion. Trimming shortened V by 0 bases and J by 6 bases, and 4 bases separated the two germline ends. CDR1 is SGHDT and CDR2 is YYEEEE in the germline V gene. CDR3 length equals 11 residues. Sample: CD4+ or CD8+ T cells sorted from blood, taken in a trial of the OX40 agonist ivuxolimab. The V gene is TRBV5-6, the J gene TRBJ2-7; D remains ambiguous. This receptor was obtained from an adult with an advanced solid tumor such as melanoma, head and neck, liver or kidney cancer. The DNA for the CDR3 is TGTGCCAGCAGCTTGGGGGCCGAGCAGTACTTC. Residues: CASSLGAEQYF.